The clone carrying this T cell receptor (beta chain) was recorded a few times. Its target is not known. This specimen belongs to a study of identical twins. Findings of the study overall: In zero-insertion analyses, partial confounding could arise from invariant MAIT and iNKT cells.

MiXCR, run by TCRdb on the 5' RACE reads, gives a single entry per CDR3 protein. The top ten clones hold about 9.1% of a sample with 400,000 or so distinct CDR3 sequences, around 9.7% of them seen once. Trimming cost V 0 bases and J 0 bases; bases outside gene matches: 2. This CDR3 has 15 amino acids. Germline V gene data show CDR1 as MGHRA and CDR2 as YSYEKL. The chain has TRBV4-1 and TRBJ2-7, with TRBD2 identical over 7 bases. The receptor's source is a woman aged 50 to 60 in good health. The sequenced material came from naive T cells sorted from blood. CDR3 in amino acids: CASSQDGGSSYEQYF. CDR3 in DNA: TGCGCCAGCAGCCAAGACGGCGGGAGCTCCTACGAGCAGTACTTC.